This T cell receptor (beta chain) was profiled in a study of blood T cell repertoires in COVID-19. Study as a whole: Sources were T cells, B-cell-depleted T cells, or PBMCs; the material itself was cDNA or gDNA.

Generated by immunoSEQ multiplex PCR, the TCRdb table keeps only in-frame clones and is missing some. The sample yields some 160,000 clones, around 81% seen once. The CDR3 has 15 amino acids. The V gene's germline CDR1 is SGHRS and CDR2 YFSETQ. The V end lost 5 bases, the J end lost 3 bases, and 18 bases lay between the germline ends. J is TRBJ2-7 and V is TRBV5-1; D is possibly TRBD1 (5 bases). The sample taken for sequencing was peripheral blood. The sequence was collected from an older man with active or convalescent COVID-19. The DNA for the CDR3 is TGCGCCAGCAGTCAAGGGGCTCGCCCCTTCTACGAGCAGTACTTC. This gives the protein CASSQGARPFYEQYF.